This T cell receptor (beta chain) was sequenced for a study of CD8+ T cells in alopecia areata. Both peripheral blood and punch biopsies of lesional scalp skin were obtained from patients who had alopecia areata. This clone turned up a few times. Its matching antigen is unknown. V was cut by 7 bases and J by 2 bases, with 19 bases left in between. The CDR3 sequence is 15 residues long. CDR1 SQVTM and CDR2 ANQGSEA come from the germline V gene. Isolated RNA was reverse transcribed into cDNA used as the sequencing template. Measured with immunoSEQ multiplex PCR; TCRdb has only the in-frame clones, and not every one. The table shows some 110,000 clones, with around two fifths occurring only once. Study-level findings and limits: Sequence data from scalp samples additionally include resident alphabeta T cells of normal skin.

This receptor was identified in a human donor with alopecia areata. Sequencing input: CD4+ T cells sorted from blood. This chain links TRBV29-1 with TRBJ2-3, with D maybe TRBD1 (5 bases). CDR3 protein: CSANPQGNPTDTQYF. The CDR3 bases are TGCAGCGCCAACCCTCAGGGTAATCCCACAGATACGCAGTATTTT.